Included here is one TCR beta chain sequence, with context. This sample stems from a study of blood T cell repertoires in COVID-19. Study background: Sample material is recorded as cDNA or gDNA derived from T cells, B-cell-depleted T cells, or PBMCs.

This CDR3 is built from 13 residues. V was shortened by 0 bases and J by 3 bases, with 6 bases between the two germline ends. Germline V gives CDR1 SGHRS, CDR2 YFSETQ. Sequenced by immunoSEQ multiplex PCR; TCRdb stores in-frame clones only, minus some. The sample holds approximately 110,000 clones, around four fifths seen once. The chain couples TRBV5-1 to TRBJ2-5; D not resolved. Sequenced input: peripheral blood. The receptor's source is a woman between 70 and 85 years old with acute or convalescent COVID-19. CDR3 loop: CASSLVAEETQYF. The CDR3 nucleotides are TGCGCCAGCAGCTTGGTTGCGGAAGAGACCCAGTACTTC.